This T cell receptor (beta chain) originates from a study of blood T cells in healthy people across ages. This clonotype was detected only a few times. The antigen remains undetermined. Through a sample-barcoded 5' primer and a J-beta primer mix, a second PCR was run for roughly 6 to 12 cycles. TCRdb re-derived calls from the 5' RACE reads in MiXCR, one entry per CDR3 protein. The sample holds about 720,000 distinct CDR3 sequences, 25% seen once. Regarding the study as a whole: Investigators treated diversity estimates from one million T cells as underestimates.

CDR1 is SGDLS and CDR2 is YYNGEE in the germline V gene. The ends were cut back, 6 bases at V and 5 bases at J, with 17 bases in the middle. There are 14 residues in the CDR3. This sample also belongs to another study, concerning T cells of mothers and their children. That study adds: Over 8 million TCR beta CDR3 reads were obtained from each mother, and some 3.1 million from each child.

Sequencing was done on a sample of blood. This sequence originates from a boy aged 5-17 years in good health. V gene TRBV9 combines with J gene TRBJ2-5, with a weak D call TRBD2 (7 bases). The DNA for the CDR3 is TGTGCCAGCACCCGCCGGGGGGCGGCGGAGACCCAGTACTTC. Translation: CASTRRGAAETQYF.